This is a list of T cell receptor beta chains from one sample in a study of OX40 agonist ivuxolimab in advanced cancers. Sequenced by immunoSEQ multiplex PCR; TCRdb stores in-frame clones only, minus some. The table records 75,000 to 100,000 clones, roughly four fifths of them present only once. The source was CD4+ or CD8+ T cells sorted from blood, collected in a trial of the OX40 agonist ivuxolimab. All receptors come from an adult with an advanced solid tumor such as melanoma, head and neck, liver or kidney cancer. Both conserved end residues are part of each CDR3. The D gene is left open where the match is weak. Not every row has a clone size; where given, it reads once, few, many or a size class.

v_gene,d_gene,j_gene,abundance,CDR3nt,CDR3aa
TRBV6-1,-,TRBJ2-7,-,TGTGCCAGCAGTGAAAGGACAGCCGAGGGGTCCCCCTACGAGCAGTACTTC,CASSERTAEGSPYEQYF
TRBV19,TRBD1,TRBJ2-7,once,TGTGCCAGTAGTCCTAACCCGACAGGGAACCAACACGAGCAGTACTTC,CASSPNPTGNQHEQYF
TRBV7-2,-,TRBJ2-2,-,TGTGCCAGCAGCCGAGGCAGCGTTTACACCGGGGAGCTGTTTTTT,CASSRGSVYTGELFF
TRBV5-1,-,TRBJ2-1,-,TGCGCCAGCAGCCGGACTAATGAGCAGTTCTTC,CASSRTNEQFF
TRBV29-1,-,TRBJ2-7,-,TGCAGCGCCGGACGGAACTTCTACGAGCAGTACTTC,CSAGRNFYEQYF
TRBV2,-,TRBJ2-7,-,TGTGCCAGCAGTGCCCAGCGAGCGTTAGGTGAGCAGTACTTC,CASSAQRALGEQYF
TRBV19,TRBD1,TRBJ1-2,-,TGTGCCAGTAGTCTACAGGGGGCTGAGGGCTACACCTTC,CASSLQGAEGYTF
TRBV30,-,TRBJ1-1,once,TGTGCCTGGACGAAACCGGGGGGGCGATTGAACACTGAAGCTTTCTTT,CAWTKPGGRLNTEAFF
TRBV27,-,TRBJ2-7,-,TGTGCCAGCAGTTTATTTGGGGGAGACGAGCAGTACTTC,CASSLFGGDEQYF
TRBV9,TRBD2,TRBJ2-2,-,TGTGCCAGCAGCGGACTCCGGACTAGTTCCACCGGGGAGCTGTTTTTT,CASSGLRTSSTGELFF
TRBV5-6,TRBD1,TRBJ2-2,-,TGTGCCAGCATTCATAGGACAGGATTGAACACCGGGGAGCTGTTTTTT,CASIHRTGLNTGELFF
TRBV5-1,-,TRBJ1-1,-,TGCGCCAGCTACAGGGATTTGAACACTGAAGCTTTCTTT,CASYRDLNTEAFF
TRBV7-2,TRBD1,TRBJ1-1,once,TGTGCCAGCAGCAGGGGGCGGGATACTGAAGCTTTCTTT,CASSRGRDTEAFF
TRBV19,-,TRBJ1-1,many,TGTGCCAGTAGTATTAACGCGAACACTGAAGCTTTCTTT,CASSINANTEAFF
TRBV4-2,TRBD2,TRBJ2-5,-,TGTGCCAGCAGCCAAGAACTCAGGACTAGTAGAGGTTCGCATACGGAGCAGTACTTC,CASSQELRTSRGSHTEQYF
TRBV7-9,-,TRBJ1-2,-,TGTGCCAGCAGCGATCAGGGCTATGGCTACACCTTC,CASSDQGYGYTF
TRBV11-3,-,TRBJ2-5,-,TGTGCCAGCAGTACCATGGAGGGGGAGACCCAGTACTTC,CASSTMEGETQYF
TRBV5-1,-,TRBJ1-3,-,TGCGCCAGCAGCTTGGGGGGGGCGAGTGGAAACACCATATATTTT,CASSLGGASGNTIYF
TRBV7-2,-,TRBJ1-1,-,TGTGCCAGCAGCCCAGGGCGGGGTTTAATGGCTGAAGCTTTCTTT,CASSPGRGLMAEAFF
TRBV4-1,-,TRBJ2-3,-,TGCGCCAGCAGCCGGGGACCAGGCACAGATACGCAGTATTTT,CASSRGPGTDTQYF
TRBV27,TRBD1,TRBJ2-7,once,TGTGCCAGCAGAGAACAGGGGGCGCAGACCTACGAGCAGTACTTC,CASREQGAQTYEQYF
TRBV28,TRBD1,TRBJ1-4,few,TGTGCCAGCAGTGCCTCGAGGGGGCAAGGTGAAAAACTGTTTTTT,CASSASRGQGEKLFF
TRBV14,-,TRBJ1-1,-,TGTGCCAGCAGCCAAGATCTATCCTTGAACACTGAAGCTTTCTTT,CASSQDLSLNTEAFF
TRBV7-9,-,TRBJ2-1,-,TGTGCCAGCAGCTCCTTTTTGAGCGCCTCGGCCTACAATGAGCAGTTCTTC,CASSSFLSASAYNEQFF
TRBV29-1,TRBD1,TRBJ1-1,-,TGCAGCGGGGACAGGGGGGACACTGAAGCTTTCTTT,CSGDRGDTEAFF
TRBV6-1,-,TRBJ1-5,once,TGTGCCAGCAGTGAAGCCCCCGATCAGCCCCAGCATTTT,CASSEAPDQPQHF
TRBV19,TRBD1,TRBJ1-4,-,TGTGCCACCAGACAGGGGGACGAAAAACTGTTTTTT,CATRQGDEKLFF
TRBV19,TRBD1,TRBJ1-1,once,TGTGCCAGTATTAGACAGGGGACCACTGAAGCTTTCTTT,CASIRQGTTEAFF
TRBV19,-,TRBJ1-5,-,TGTGCCAGTAGTATCGGTAGGTATAGCAATCAGCCCCAGCATTTT,CASSIGRYSNQPQHF
TRBV7-8,TRBD2,TRBJ2-7,few,TGTGCCAGCAGCCCACTAGCGGTATCTTCCTACGAGCAGTACTTC,CASSPLAVSSYEQYF
TRBV12-5,-,TRBJ2-5,-,TGTGCTAGTGGTACGGCTGGGGTACGGGAGACCCAGTACTTC,CASGTAGVRETQYF
TRBV19,-,TRBJ2-3,-,TGTGCCAGTAGTATAGTAGTCGGAGATACGCAGTATTTT,CASSIVVGDTQYF
TRBV7-2,-,TRBJ1-2,-,TGTGCCAGCAGCTTAACTAACTATGGCTACACCTTC,CASSLTNYGYTF
TRBV5-1,TRBD1,TRBJ2-7,-,TGCGCCAGCAGCCCACCGGACAGGGGCCCCTACGAGCAGTACTTC,CASSPPDRGPYEQYF
TRBV30,-,TRBJ2-5,-,TGTGCCTGGAGTGCAGGAGGGACCCAGTACTTC,CAWSAGGTQYF
TRBV18,-,TRBJ1-3,-,TGTGCCAGCTCACCACCGGGGACCCGAAACACCATATATTTT,CASSPPGTRNTIYF
TRBV7-9,-,TRBJ2-7,-,TGTGCCAGCGGCCTCGACGAGCAGTACTTC,CASGLDEQYF
TRBV5-8,-,TRBJ1-4,-,TGTGCCAGCAGCCTAACCTGGACAGATGGTCGGGAAAAACTGTTTTTT,CASSLTWTDGREKLFF
TRBV7-9,TRBD1,TRBJ1-2,-,TGTGCCAGCAGCGGAACAGGGGGTTTCTATGGCTACACCTTC,CASSGTGGFYGYTF
TRBV11-2,-,TRBJ2-5,-,TGTGCCAGCAGCTTACGGCAGGTGATGATGGGGACCCAGTACTTC,CASSLRQVMMGTQYF
TRBV7-2,-,TRBJ2-2,-,TGTGCCAGCAGCTCCCAGTCCGGGGAGCTGTTTTTT,CASSSQSGELFF
TRBV10-1,-,TRBJ1-5,-,TGCGCCAGCAGTAAAGCGCAGGAGTATAGCAATCAGCCCCAGCATTTT,CASSKAQEYSNQPQHF
TRBV7-2,-,TRBJ2-7,-,TGTGCCAGCAGCCCTAGACAGAACTCCTACGAGCAGTACTTC,CASSPRQNSYEQYF
TRBV9,TRBD1,TRBJ2-7,-,TGTGCCAGCAGCGCAGGGACAGGGGTTGTAGCCTACGAGCAGTACTTC,CASSAGTGVVAYEQYF
TRBV9,TRBD1,TRBJ2-3,-,TGTGCCAGCAGTAGGACAGGGGTGATTCCCACAGATACGCAGTATTTT,CASSRTGVIPTDTQYF
TRBV19,-,TRBJ1-2,-,TGTGCCAGTAGTAACAACCAGGAAGGGCTTCTTTATGGCTACACCTTC,CASSNNQEGLLYGYTF
TRBV7-2,-,TRBJ2-7,-,TGTGCCAGTAGCTTGGACGTCAGGGGTGGCGAGCAGTACTTC,CASSLDVRGGEQYF
TRBV7-8,TRBD1,TRBJ2-7,-,TGTGCCAGCAGCTTAGGGGCGCTGGGGACAGGGGGTTACGAGCAGTACTTC,CASSLGALGTGGYEQYF
TRBV2,TRBD1,TRBJ2-7,-,TGTGCCAGCAGTGAACTGGGGACAGACGAGCAGTACTTC,CASSELGTDEQYF
TRBV5-1,TRBD2,TRBJ2-5,-,TGCGCCAGCACCCCACTAGCGGGGGCTCAAGAGACCCAGTACTTC,CASTPLAGAQETQYF
TRBV30,-,TRBJ1-2,-,TGTGCCTGGAGTGTAAGGGGGGAGACTAACTATGGCTACACCTTC,CAWSVRGETNYGYTF
TRBV27,TRBD1,TRBJ2-7,few,TGTGCCAGCAGCCTCGGGCCGGGACAGTCGTACGAGCAGTACTTC,CASSLGPGQSYEQYF
TRBV9,-,TRBJ1-3,once,TGTGCCAGCAGTGCGACCGTGGCCCCTGGAAACACCATATATTTT,CASSATVAPGNTIYF
TRBV4-1,TRBD1,TRBJ1-2,-,TGCGCCAGCAGCCAAGTACCGGGACAGACTAACTATGGCTACACCTTC,CASSQVPGQTNYGYTF
TRBV10-1,TRBD1,TRBJ2-3,-,TGCGCCAGCAGTTGGGACAGGGACACAGATACGCAGTATTTT,CASSWDRDTDTQYF
TRBV5-6,-,TRBJ2-6,-,TGTGCCAGCAGCTTGAAGTCTGGGGCCAACGTCCTGACTTTC,CASSLKSGANVLTF
TRBV29-1,-,TRBJ1-1,-,TGCAGCGCCAAGGGGATGGTCGGTACTGAAGCTTTCTTT,CSAKGMVGTEAFF
TRBV7-2,-,TRBJ1-5,-,TGTGCCAGCAGCTTAAGCCTCGGCACGGGGAGAGATCAGCCCCAGCATTTT,CASSLSLGTGRDQPQHF
TRBV7-6,TRBD2,TRBJ2-1,-,TGTGCCAGCAGCTTGGGGGGGGGACCCATCAATGAGCAGTTCTTC,CASSLGGGPINEQFF
TRBV4-2,-,TRBJ1-2,-,TGTGCCAGCTCCTCCCCCCTTCTGAGTGGTGGCTACACCTTC,CASSSPLLSGGYTF